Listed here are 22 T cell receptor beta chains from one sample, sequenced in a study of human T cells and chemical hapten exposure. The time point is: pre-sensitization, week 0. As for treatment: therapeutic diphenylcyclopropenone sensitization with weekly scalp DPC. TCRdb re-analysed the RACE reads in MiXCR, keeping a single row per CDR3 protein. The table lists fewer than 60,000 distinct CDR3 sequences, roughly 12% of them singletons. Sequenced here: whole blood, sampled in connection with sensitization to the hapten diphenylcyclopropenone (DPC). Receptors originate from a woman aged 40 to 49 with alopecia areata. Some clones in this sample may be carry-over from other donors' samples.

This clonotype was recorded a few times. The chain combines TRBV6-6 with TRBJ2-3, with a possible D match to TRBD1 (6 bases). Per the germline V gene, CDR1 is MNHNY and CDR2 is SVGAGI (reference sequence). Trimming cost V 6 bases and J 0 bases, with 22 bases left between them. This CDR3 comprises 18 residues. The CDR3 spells CASSPPNVQGPSTDTQYF. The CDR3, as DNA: TGTGCCAGCAGCCCTCCAAATGTACAGGGACCTAGCACAGATACGCAGTATTTT.

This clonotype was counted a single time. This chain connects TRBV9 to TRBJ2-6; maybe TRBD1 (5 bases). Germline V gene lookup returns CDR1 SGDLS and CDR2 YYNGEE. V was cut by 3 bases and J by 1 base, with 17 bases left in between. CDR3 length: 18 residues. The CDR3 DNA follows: TGTGCCAGCAGCGCCCGTAGTTTCAGGGTATCTGGGGCCAACGTCCTGACTTTC. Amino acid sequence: CASSARSFRVSGANVLTF.

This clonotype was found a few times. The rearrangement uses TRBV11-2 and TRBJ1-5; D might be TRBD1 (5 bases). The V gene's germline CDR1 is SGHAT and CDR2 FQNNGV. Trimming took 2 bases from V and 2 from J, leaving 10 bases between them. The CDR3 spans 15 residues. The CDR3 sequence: CASSLRGEGNQPQHF. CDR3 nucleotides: TGTGCCAGCAGCTTACGGGGGGAGGGCAATCAGCCCCAGCATTTT. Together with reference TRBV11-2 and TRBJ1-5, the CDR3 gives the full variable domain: EAGVAQSPRYKIIEKRQSVAFWCNPISGHATLYWYQQILGQGPKLLIQFQNNGVVDDSQLPKDRFSAERLKGVDSTLKIQPAKLEDSAVYLCASSLRGEGNQPQHFGDGTRLSIL.

CDR3: CSVVSGAGNTEAFF. CDR3 DNA: TGCAGCGTTGTTTCAGGGGCAGGGAACACTGAAGCTTTCTTT. V and J are TRBV29-1 and TRBJ1-1, with D perhaps TRBD1 (6 bases). This CDR3 is 14 amino acids long. Germline loops: CDR1 SQVTM, CDR2 ANQGSEA. Trimming stripped 4 bases from V and 1 base from J, with 13 bases between.

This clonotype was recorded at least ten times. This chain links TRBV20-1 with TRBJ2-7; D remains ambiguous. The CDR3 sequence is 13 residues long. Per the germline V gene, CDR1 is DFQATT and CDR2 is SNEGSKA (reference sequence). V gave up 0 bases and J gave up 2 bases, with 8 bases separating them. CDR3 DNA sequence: TGCAGTGCTAGAGACGGATTCACCTACGAGCAGTACTTC. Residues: CSARDGFTYEQYF.

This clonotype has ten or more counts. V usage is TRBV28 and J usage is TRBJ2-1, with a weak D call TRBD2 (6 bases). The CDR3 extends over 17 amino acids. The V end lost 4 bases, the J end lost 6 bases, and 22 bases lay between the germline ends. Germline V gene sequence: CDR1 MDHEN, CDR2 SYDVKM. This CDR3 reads CASSWIRGGRASNEQFF. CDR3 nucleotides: TGTGCCAGCAGTTGGATTAGGGGAGGCAGGGCCTCCAATGAGCAGTTCTTC.

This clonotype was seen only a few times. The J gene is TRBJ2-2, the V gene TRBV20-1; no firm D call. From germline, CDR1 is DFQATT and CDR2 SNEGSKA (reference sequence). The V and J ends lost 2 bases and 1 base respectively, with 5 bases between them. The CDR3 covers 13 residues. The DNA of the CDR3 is TGCAGTGCTAGATCGGAGAACACCGGGGAGCTGTTTTTT. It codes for CSARSENTGELFF.

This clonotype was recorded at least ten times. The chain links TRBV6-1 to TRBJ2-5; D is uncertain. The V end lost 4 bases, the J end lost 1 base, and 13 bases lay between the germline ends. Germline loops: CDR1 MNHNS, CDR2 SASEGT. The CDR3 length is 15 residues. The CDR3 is CASSVARTSQETQYF. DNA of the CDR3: TGTGCCAGCAGTGTTGCACGGACCAGCCAAGAGACCCAGTACTTC.

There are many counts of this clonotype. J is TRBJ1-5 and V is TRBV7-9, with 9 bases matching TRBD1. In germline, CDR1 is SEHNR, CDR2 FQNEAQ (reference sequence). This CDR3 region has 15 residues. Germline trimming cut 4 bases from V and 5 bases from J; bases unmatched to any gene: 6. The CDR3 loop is CASSSTGGSDQPQHF. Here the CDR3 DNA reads TGTGCCAGCAGCTCAACAGGGGGCTCGGATCAGCCCCAGCATTTT.

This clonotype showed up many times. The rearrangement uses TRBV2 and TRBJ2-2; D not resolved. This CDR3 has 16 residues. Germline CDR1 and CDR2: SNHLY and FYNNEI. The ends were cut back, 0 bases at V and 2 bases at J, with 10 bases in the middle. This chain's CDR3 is CASSEARTLNTGELFF. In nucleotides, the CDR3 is TGTGCCAGCAGTGAAGCGCGTACCCTAAACACCGGGGAGCTGTTTTTT.

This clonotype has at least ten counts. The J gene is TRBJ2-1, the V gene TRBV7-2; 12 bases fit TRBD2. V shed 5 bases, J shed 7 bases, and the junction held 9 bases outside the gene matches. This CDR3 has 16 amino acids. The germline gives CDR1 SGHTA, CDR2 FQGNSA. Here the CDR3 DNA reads TGTGCCAGCAGCCCAAGTTCTAGCGGGAGGGGTAATGAGCAGTTCTTC. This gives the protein CASSPSSSGRGNEQFF.

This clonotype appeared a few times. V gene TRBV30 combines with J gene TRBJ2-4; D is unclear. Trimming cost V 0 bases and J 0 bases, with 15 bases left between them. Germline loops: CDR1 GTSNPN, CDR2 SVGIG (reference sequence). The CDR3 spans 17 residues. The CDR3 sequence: CAWSVLGRSLAKNIQYF. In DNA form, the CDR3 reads TGTGCCTGGAGTGTACTTGGGCGGTCCCTAGCCAAAAACATTCAGTACTTC.

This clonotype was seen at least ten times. For the CDR3, the DNA is TGCAGTGCAAGGACAGGGGGAGGAAACACCATATATTTT. Translation gives CSARTGGGNTIYF. The chain uses TRBV20-1 and TRBJ1-3; 10 bases match TRBD1. Germline V gene sequence: CDR1 DFQATT, CDR2 SNEGSKA (reference sequence). Unmatched junction bases numbered 3, after V lost 6 bases and J lost 4 bases. This CDR3 comprises 13 residues.

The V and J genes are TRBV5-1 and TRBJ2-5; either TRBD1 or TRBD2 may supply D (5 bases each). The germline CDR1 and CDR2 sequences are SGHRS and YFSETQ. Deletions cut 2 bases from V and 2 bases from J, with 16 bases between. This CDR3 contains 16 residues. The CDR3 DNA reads TGCGCCAGCAGCTTCCCACTTGGGGGAGCTCAAGAGACCCAGTACTTC. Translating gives CASSFPLGGAQETQYF. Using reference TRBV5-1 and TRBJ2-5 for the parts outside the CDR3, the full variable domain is KAGVTQTPRYLIKTRGQQVTLSCSPISGHRSVSWYQQTPGQGLQFLFEYFSETQRNKGNFPGRFSGRQFSNSRSEMNVSTLELGDSALYLCASSFPLGGAQETQYFGPGTRLLVL.

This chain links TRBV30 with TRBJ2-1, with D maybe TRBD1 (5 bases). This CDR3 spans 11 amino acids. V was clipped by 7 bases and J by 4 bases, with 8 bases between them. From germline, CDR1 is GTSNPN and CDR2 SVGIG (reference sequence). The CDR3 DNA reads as TGTGCCTCTCAGGGTTACAATGAGCAGTTCTTC. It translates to CASQGYNEQFF.

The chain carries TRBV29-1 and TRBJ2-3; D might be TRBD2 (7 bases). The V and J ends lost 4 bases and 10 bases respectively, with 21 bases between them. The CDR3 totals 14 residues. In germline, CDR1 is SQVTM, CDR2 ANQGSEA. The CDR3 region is CSVVGGDGQQAQYF. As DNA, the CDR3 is TGCAGCGTTGTTGGGGGGGATGGACAGCAGGCGCAGTATTTT.

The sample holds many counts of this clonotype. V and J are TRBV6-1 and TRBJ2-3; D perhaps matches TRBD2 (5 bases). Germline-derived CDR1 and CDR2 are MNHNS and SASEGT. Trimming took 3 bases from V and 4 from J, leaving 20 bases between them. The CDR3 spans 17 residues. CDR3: CASSDMVSGFYADTQYF. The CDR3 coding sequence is TGTGCCAGCAGTGACATGGTATCGGGGTTTTACGCAGATACGCAGTATTTT.

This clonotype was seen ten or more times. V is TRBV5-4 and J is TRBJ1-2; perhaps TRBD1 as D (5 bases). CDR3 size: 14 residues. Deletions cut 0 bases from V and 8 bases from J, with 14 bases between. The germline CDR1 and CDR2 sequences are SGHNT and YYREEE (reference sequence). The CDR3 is CASSLVGAGWGYTF. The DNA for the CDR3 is TGTGCCAGCAGCTTGGTCGGGGCAGGTTGGGGCTACACCTTC.

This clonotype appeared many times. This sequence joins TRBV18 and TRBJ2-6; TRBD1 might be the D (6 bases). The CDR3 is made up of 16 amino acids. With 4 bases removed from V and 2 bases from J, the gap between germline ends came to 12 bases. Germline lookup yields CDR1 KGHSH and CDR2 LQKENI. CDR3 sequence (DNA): TGTGCCAGCTCACAATCGTCAGGGGCTGGGGCCAACGTCCTGACTTTC. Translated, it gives CASSQSSGAGANVLTF.

In nucleotides, the CDR3 is TGCAACGTCCCGGGCGCGAACACCGGGGAGCTGTTTTTT. Its protein is CNVPGANTGELFF. The chain uses TRBV29-1 and TRBJ2-2; D is unresolved. This CDR3 has 13 amino acids. The V gene's germline CDR1 is SQVTM and CDR2 ANQGSEA.

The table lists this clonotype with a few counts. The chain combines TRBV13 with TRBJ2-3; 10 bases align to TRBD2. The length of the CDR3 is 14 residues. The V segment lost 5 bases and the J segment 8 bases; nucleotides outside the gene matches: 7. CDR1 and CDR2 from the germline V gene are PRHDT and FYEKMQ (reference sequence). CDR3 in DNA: TGTGCCAGCAGCCTCCCTAGCGGGGGTGTTACGCAGTATTTT. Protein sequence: CASSLPSGGVTQYF.

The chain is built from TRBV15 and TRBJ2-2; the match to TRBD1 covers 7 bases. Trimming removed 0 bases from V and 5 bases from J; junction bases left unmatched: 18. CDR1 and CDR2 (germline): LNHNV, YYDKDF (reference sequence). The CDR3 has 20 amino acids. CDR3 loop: CATSRDRVEGAVSRTGELFF. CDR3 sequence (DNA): TGTGCCACCAGCAGAGATCGAGTAGAGGGGGCGGTTTCGAGAACCGGGGAGCTGTTTTTT.